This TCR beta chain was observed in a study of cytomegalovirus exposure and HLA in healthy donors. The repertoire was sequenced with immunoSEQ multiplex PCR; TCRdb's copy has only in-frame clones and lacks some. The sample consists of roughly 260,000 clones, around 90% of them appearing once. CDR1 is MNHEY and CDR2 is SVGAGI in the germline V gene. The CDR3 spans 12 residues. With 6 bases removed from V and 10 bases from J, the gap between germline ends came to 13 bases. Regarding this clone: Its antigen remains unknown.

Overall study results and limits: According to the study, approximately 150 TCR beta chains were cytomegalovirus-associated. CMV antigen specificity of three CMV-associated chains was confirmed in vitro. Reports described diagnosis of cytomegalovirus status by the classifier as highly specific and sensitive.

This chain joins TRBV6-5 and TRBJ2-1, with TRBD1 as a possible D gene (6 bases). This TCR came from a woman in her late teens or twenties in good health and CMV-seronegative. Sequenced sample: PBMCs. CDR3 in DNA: TGTGCCAGCAGCGAACAGGGTTACGAGCAGTTCTTC. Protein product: CASSEQGYEQFF.